Given below is one TCR beta chain in context. Its antigen is unknown. PCR employed 60 Vbeta and 13 Jbeta primers. Clones were read by immunoSEQ multiplex PCR, and TCRdb kept only the in-frame ones, dropping some. The repertoire holds about 210,000 clones, with about four fifths as singletons. The data were obtained in a study of cytomegalovirus exposure and HLA in healthy donors. On the study more broadly: Of all 400 or so donors who were genotyped, roughly 81% belonged to the Caucasian-associated ancestry cluster. Study observations and caveats: The availability of immune exposure information extended only to CMV serostatus.

Germline CDR1 SGHRS, CDR2 YFSETQ. The trim removed 8 bases at V and 6 bases at J, leaving 5 bases unmatched. This CDR3 is built from 13 residues. The chain combines TRBV5-1 with TRBJ2-3; 11 bases line up with TRBD1. The material sequenced was PBMCs. This TCR was recovered from a man aged 35 to 55 in good health and CMV-seropositive. The chain's CDR3 is CASRTGGSDTQYF. The CDR3 bases are TGCGCCAGTCGGACAGGGGGCAGTGATACGCAGTATTTT.